These 7 T cell receptor beta chains were sequenced from one sample in a study of cytomegalovirus exposure and HLA in healthy donors. Both 60 Vbeta primers and 13 Jbeta primers went into the PCR. Method: immunoSEQ multiplex PCR; TCRdb's copy keeps in-frame clones and lacks some. The sample lists about 140,000 clones, approximately 70% occurring once. The specimen sequenced was PBMCs. The receptor source for this set is a woman aged 40 to 55 in good health and CMV-seronegative.

The rearrangement uses TRBV2 and TRBJ2-4; D is perhaps TRBD1 (6 bases). With 4 bases removed from V and 1 base from J, the gap between germline ends came to 14 bases. This CDR3 region has 16 residues. Per germline, CDR1 SNHLY and CDR2 FYNNEI. CDR3: CASSVGRGMAKNIQYF. The CDR3 DNA sequence: TGTGCCAGCAGTGTTGGCAGGGGTATGGCCAAAAACATTCAGTACTTC. The full variable domain, in which reference TRBV2 and TRBJ2-4 provide the parts outside the CDR3, is EPEVTQTPSHQVTQMGQEVILRCVPISNHLYFYWYRQILGQKVEFLVSFYNNEISEKSEIFDDQFSVERPDGSNFTLKIRSTKLEDSAMYFCASSVGRGMAKNIQYFGAGTRLSVL.

The V and J genes are TRBV27 and TRBJ2-1; the D is unclear. V lost 0 bases to trimming and J lost 8 bases, with 8 bases between them. The V gene's germline CDR1 is MNHEY and CDR2 SMNVEV (reference sequence). CDR3 length: 13 amino acids. CDR3 region: CASSLSPSDEQFF. The CDR3 region has the DNA TGTGCCAGCAGTTTATCACCCTCAGATGAGCAGTTCTTC.

This rearrangement joins TRBV4-1 to TRBJ2-7; 9 bases line up with TRBD1. Germline CDR1 and CDR2: MGHRA and YSYEKL. There are 15 residues in the CDR3. V shed 4 bases, J shed 6 bases, and the junction held 10 bases outside the gene matches. DNA of the CDR3: TGCGCCAGCAGCCCCCGACAGGGGGAGGCCTCCGAGCAGTACTTC. Translating gives CASSPRQGEASEQYF.

The rearrangement uses TRBV6-5 and TRBJ2-5, with D tentatively TRBD1 (6 bases). Germline values: CDR1 MNHEY, CDR2 SVGAGI. The V gene lost 7 bases and the J gene lost 2 bases, with 11 bases spanning the gap. This CDR3 has 13 amino acids. CDR3 in DNA: TGTGCCAGCAAAAGGACAGCACAAGAGACCCAGTACTTC. Residues: CASKRTAQETQYF.

The chain employs TRBV28 and TRBJ2-2, with TRBD1 identical over 10 bases. Germline CDR1 MDHEN, CDR2 SYDVKM. V trimming: 4 bases; J trimming: 5 bases; junction bases outside the gene matches: 13. The CDR3 length is 18 residues. DNA of the CDR3: TGTGCCAGCAGTTCCGGGACAGGGGAGTTATTTGGTACCGGGGAGCTGTTTTTT. This translates into CASSSGTGELFGTGELFF.

The genes are TRBV6-1 and TRBJ2-3; D unclear. The CDR3 contains 12 residues. Germline V lookup: CDR1 MNHNS, CDR2 SASEGT. V was cut by 3 bases and J by 7 bases, with 8 bases left in between. CDR3 in DNA: TGTGCCAGCAGTGAGGCCCTTCATACGCAGTATTTT. This sequence encodes CASSEALHTQYF.

This clone has just one count. This sample includes further DNA sequences coding for the same CDR3. V usage is TRBV19 and J usage is TRBJ1-2, with TRBD1 matching over 8 bases. Germline CDR1 is LNHDA and CDR2 is SQIVND (reference sequence). CDR3 length equals 15 residues. V dropped 0 bases and J dropped 4; count of bases not matched to a gene: 4. CDR3 nucleotide sequence: TGTGCCAGTAGTATAGATCGGACAGGGACCTATGGCTACACCTTC. This translates into CASSIDRTGTYGYTF.